A single sample is the source of the 9 T cell receptor beta chains below, sequenced in a study of control samples from healthy donors and cancer patients. This table comes from immunoSEQ multiplex PCR, and its TCRdb copy is limited to in-frame clones, with some not included. The sample consists of about 120,000 clones, about 95% of them appearing once. Sequenced: blood. The source is a man in his thirties or forties in good health.

The V call is TRBV5-6, the J call TRBJ1-5, with a weak D call TRBD1 (5 bases). The CDR3 runs to 12 residues. CDR1 is SGHDT and CDR2 is YYEEEE in the germline V gene. Trimming removed 7 bases at V and 6 bases at J, with 11 bases between. The chain's CDR3 is CASELRGQPQHF. CDR3 nucleotide sequence: TGTGCCAGCGAGTTGAGGGGTCAGCCCCAGCATTTT.

The V call is TRBV12-3 or TRBV12-4, the J call TRBJ2-7, with a tentative D call TRBD2 (5 bases). Trimming shortened V by 5 bases and J by 3 bases, and 11 bases separated the two germline ends. There are 13 residues in the CDR3. The CDR3 DNA is TGTGCCAGCAGTCGGGATACAGACTACGAGCAGTACTTC. This translates into CASSRDTDYEQYF.

The gene calls are TRBV27 and TRBJ1-6, with D unclear. Trimming cost V 5 bases and J 9 bases, with 8 bases left between them. This CDR3 contains 12 residues. CDR1 MNHEY and CDR2 SMNVEV come from the germline V gene (reference sequence). Written as DNA, the CDR3 is TGTGCCAGCAGTCGGACTAGTTCACCCCTCCACTTT. This sequence encodes CASSRTSSPLHF.

V usage is TRBV15 and J usage is TRBJ1-5; D is possibly TRBD1 (5 bases). Trimming shortened V by 1 base and J by 2 bases, and 18 bases separated the two germline ends. This CDR3 has 18 amino acids. Germline V gene sequence: CDR1 LNHNV, CDR2 YYDKDF (reference sequence). CDR3 in amino acids: CATSRGMPQGSGNQPQHF. The CDR3 nucleotides are TGTGCCACCAGCAGAGGCATGCCTCAGGGCTCAGGCAATCAGCCCCAGCATTTT.

Only one count was recorded for this clone. This rearrangement joins TRBV25-1 to TRBJ2-2; maybe TRBD1 (6 bases). Germline lookup yields CDR1 MGHDK and CDR2 SYGVNS. Deletions cut 2 bases from V and 3 bases from J, with 10 bases between. The length of the CDR3 is 15 residues. The CDR3 spells CASSEVTGYTGELFF. Here the CDR3 DNA reads TGTGCCAGCAGTGAAGTCACAGGGTACACCGGGGAGCTGTTTTTT.

V gene TRBV12-3 or TRBV12-4 combines with J gene TRBJ2-1, with D maybe TRBD2 (5 bases). V lost 6 bases, J lost 0 bases, and 6 bases lay in between. The CDR3 totals 13 residues. CDR3 DNA sequence: TGTGCCAGCAGGGGGAGCTCCTACAATGAGCAGTTCTTC. Translated, it gives CASRGSSYNEQFF.

The V and J genes are TRBV14 and TRBJ1-4; possible D gene TRBD1, 5 bases. CDR1 is SGHDN, CDR2 FVKESK, per germline. V shed 2 bases and J shed 3 bases, with 10 bases lying between them. This CDR3 spans 15 amino acids. The CDR3 sequence: CASSQQPGPNEKLFF. In DNA form, the CDR3 reads TGTGCCAGCAGCCAACAGCCGGGACCTAATGAAAAACTGTTTTTT. Supplemented by reference TRBV14 and TRBJ1-4, the full variable domain reads EAGVTQFPSHSVIEKGQTVTLRCDPISGHDNLYWYRRVMGKEIKFLLHFVKESKQDESGMPNNRFLAERTGGTYSTLKVQPAELEDSGVYFCASSQQPGPNEKLFFGSGTQLSVL.

The chain is built from TRBV27 and TRBJ1-1; maybe TRBD1 (5 bases). CDR1 and CDR2 from the germline V gene are MNHEY and SMNVEV (reference sequence). The CDR3 sequence is 14 residues long. Trimming took 3 bases from V and 3 from J, leaving 11 bases between them. The CDR3 DNA reads TGTGCCAGCAGTTTGGGGGGAGGATACACTGAAGCTTTCTTT. It codes for CASSLGGGYTEAFF.

This clone was detected once. The rearrangement uses TRBV29-1 and TRBJ1-2; D uncertain. The V and J ends lost 4 bases and 8 bases respectively, with 8 bases between them. Per the germline V gene, CDR1 is SQVTM and CDR2 is ANQGSEA. The CDR3 extends over 10 amino acids. CDR3 amino acids: CSVAGEGYTF. The DNA of the CDR3 is TGCAGCGTTGCAGGAGAAGGCTACACCTTC.